A selection of T cell receptor beta chains follows, all from one sample in a study of T cell repertoires in cytomegalovirus infection. TCRdb ran MiXCR on the reads and lists one entry per CDR3 protein. The sample consists of roughly 990,000 distinct CDR3 sequences, approximately 30% of them appearing once. The antigens these receptors bind are not known. Specimen: cultured CD8+ T cells from PBMCs, collected from culture after CMV antigen stimulation. The receptor set was obtained from a human donor in good health (CMV status not recorded). Some clones in this sample may be carry-over from other donors' samples. Both conserved end residues are part of each CDR3. Each record gives: D gene, clone size, V gene, J gene, CDR3 protein, CDR3 DNA. The D gene is left open where the match is weak. Rows give clone size only sometimes, using once, few, many, or a class for an expanded clone.

d_gene: .; abundance: .; v_gene: TRBV12-3/TRBV12-4; j_gene: TRBJ2-1; CDR3aa: CASSLRQEYYNEQFF; CDR3nt: TGTGCCAGCAGTTTAAGGCAGGAATACTACAATGAGCAGTTCTTC
d_gene: .; abundance: .; v_gene: TRBV12-5; j_gene: TRBJ2-2; CDR3aa: CASGFGMEDQFLAGELFF; CDR3nt: TGTGCTAGTGGTTTTGGTATGGAGGACCAATTTCTCGCCGGGGAGCTGTTTTTT
d_gene: .; abundance: many; v_gene: TRBV27; j_gene: TRBJ1-4; CDR3aa: CASSTNPVTNEKLFF; CDR3nt: TGTGCCAGCAGTACCAATCCAGTGACTAATGAAAAACTGTTTTTT
d_gene: .; abundance: .; v_gene: TRBV27; j_gene: TRBJ1-5; CDR3aa: CASSGRAAQPQHF; CDR3nt: TGTGCCAGCAGCGGAAGGGCAGCTCAGCCCCAGCATTTT
d_gene: .; abundance: .; v_gene: TRBV19; j_gene: TRBJ1-5; CDR3aa: CASSGPRDSNQPQHF; CDR3nt: TGTGCCAGTAGCGGGCCCAGGGATAGCAATCAGCCCCAGCATTTT
d_gene: .; abundance: .; v_gene: TRBV7-6; j_gene: TRBJ2-1; CDR3aa: CASRQGWGNEQFF; CDR3nt: TGTGCCAGCAGACAGGGTTGGGGCAATGAGCAGTTCTTC
d_gene: .; abundance: many; v_gene: TRBV28; j_gene: TRBJ1-4; CDR3aa: CASSLIPGNEKLFF; CDR3nt: TGTGCCAGCAGTTTAATCCCAGGGAATGAAAAACTGTTTTTT
d_gene: .; abundance: .; v_gene: TRBV4-1; j_gene: TRBJ2-6; CDR3aa: CASSQASGPGANVLTF; CDR3nt: TGCGCCAGCAGCCAAGCCTCGGGCCCTGGGGCCAACGTCCTGACTTTC
d_gene: .; abundance: many; v_gene: TRBV7-8; j_gene: TRBJ1-4; CDR3aa: CASSSLKREKLFF; CDR3nt: TGTGCCAGCAGCTCACTAAAAAGGGAAAAACTGTTTTTT
d_gene: TRBD1; abundance: many; v_gene: TRBV12-3/TRBV12-4; j_gene: TRBJ1-2; CDR3aa: CASSPTGGNYGYTF; CDR3nt: TGTGCCAGCAGCCCTACAGGGGGCAACTATGGCTACACCTTC
d_gene: .; abundance: few; v_gene: TRBV2; j_gene: TRBJ2-1; CDR3aa: CASSRDLDNEQFF; CDR3nt: TGTGCCAGCAGCCGGGACCTGGACAATGAGCAGTTCTTC
d_gene: .; abundance: once; v_gene: TRBV15; j_gene: TRBJ1-1; CDR3aa: CATRESSGNTEAFF; CDR3nt: TGTGCCACCAGGGAGTCTTCCGGGAACACTGAAGCTTTCTTT
d_gene: .; abundance: .; v_gene: TRBV11-1; j_gene: TRBJ1-1; CDR3aa: CASSPSRRGNTEAFF; CDR3nt: TGTGCCAGCAGCCCCAGCAGGCGTGGGAACACTGAAGCTTTCTTT
d_gene: .; abundance: .; v_gene: TRBV6-1; j_gene: TRBJ1-2; CDR3aa: CASSEYGDANYGYTF; CDR3nt: TGTGCCAGCAGTGAATATGGGGATGCTAACTATGGCTACACCTTC
d_gene: .; abundance: .; v_gene: TRBV5-4; j_gene: TRBJ1-1; CDR3aa: CVSHARSGWGTEAFF; CDR3nt: TGTGTCAGCCACGCCCGGTCGGGATGGGGCACTGAAGCTTTCTTT
d_gene: TRBD1; abundance: many; v_gene: TRBV7-2; j_gene: TRBJ2-5; CDR3aa: CASSLPDRVEETQYF; CDR3nt: TGTGCCAGCAGCTTACCCGACAGGGTAGAAGAGACCCAGTACTTC
d_gene: .; abundance: .; v_gene: TRBV18; j_gene: TRBJ1-5; CDR3aa: CASSPPPGAKKVSNQPQHF; CDR3nt: TGTGCCAGCTCACCACCACCAGGGGCAAAAAAGGTTAGCAATCAGCCCCAGCATTTT
d_gene: .; abundance: few; v_gene: TRBV4-1; j_gene: TRBJ2-1; CDR3aa: CASSHLAYNEQFF; CDR3nt: TGCGCCAGCAGCCACCTAGCGTACAATGAGCAGTTCTTC
d_gene: .; abundance: once; v_gene: TRBV10-3; j_gene: TRBJ1-5; CDR3aa: CAISGWVNRNQPQHF; CDR3nt: TGTGCCATCAGTGGATGGGTGAACCGCAATCAGCCCCAGCATTTT
d_gene: TRBD1; abundance: .; v_gene: TRBV27; j_gene: TRBJ2-3; CDR3aa: CASSFLGQGAGTQYF; CDR3nt: TGTGCCAGCAGTTTCTTGGGACAGGGGGCAGGTACGCAGTATTTT
d_gene: .; abundance: .; v_gene: TRBV27; j_gene: TRBJ2-4; CDR3aa: CANSLSRSKNIQYF; CDR3nt: TGTGCCAACAGTTTATCTAGGTCCAAAAACATTCAGTACTTC
d_gene: .; abundance: many; v_gene: TRBV7-9; j_gene: TRBJ2-2; CDR3aa: CASKPVTGELFF; CDR3nt: TGTGCCAGCAAGCCGGTCACCGGGGAGCTGTTTTTT
d_gene: TRBD1; abundance: many; v_gene: TRBV7-2; j_gene: TRBJ2-3; CDR3aa: CASSLGWTGETDTQYF; CDR3nt: TGTGCCAGCAGCTTAGGATGGACAGGGGAAACAGATACGCAGTATTTT
d_gene: TRBD1; abundance: few; v_gene: TRBV19; j_gene: TRBJ1-5; CDR3aa: CASSSRDRALTQHF; CDR3nt: TGTGCCAGTAGTTCGCGGGACAGAGCCTTGACCCAGCATTTT
d_gene: .; abundance: .; v_gene: TRBV27; j_gene: TRBJ1-4; CDR3aa: CASSPGITLTNEKLFF; CDR3nt: TGTGCCAGCAGCCCAGGGATCACTCTAACTAATGAAAAACTGTTTTTT
d_gene: .; abundance: .; v_gene: TRBV2; j_gene: TRBJ2-1; CDR3aa: CASSERGGGPLSYNEQFF; CDR3nt: TGTGCCAGCAGTGAAAGGGGCGGGGGCCCCCTCTCCTACAATGAGCAGTTCTTC
d_gene: TRBD2; abundance: .; v_gene: TRBV12-5; j_gene: TRBJ2-1; CDR3aa: CASGLPYPLAGGSNEQFF; CDR3nt: TGTGCTAGTGGTTTGCCTTACCCCCTAGCGGGGGGCAGCAATGAGCAGTTCTTC